This TCR beta chain was profiled in a study of blood T cells in healthy people across ages. This clonotype turned up a few times. A J-beta primer mix and a sample-barcoded 5' primer were used in a second PCR of about 7 to 12 cycles. Via MiXCR, TCRdb re-called the 5' RACE reads, giving one row per CDR3 protein. The sample records some 710,000 distinct CDR3 sequences, around 50% being singletons. Deletions cut 4 bases from V and 4 bases from J, with 23 bases between. This CDR3 region has 18 residues. Germline loops: CDR1 ENHRY, CDR2 SYGVKD. This clonotype was sampled from an elderly man in good health. Material for sequencing was blood. The chain couples TRBV10-3 to TRBJ2-1, with D perhaps matching TRBD2 (6 bases). The CDR3 nucleotides are TGTGCCATCAGTGCCTACTCAGTGGGAGCGGGTAGGTACAATGAGCAGTTCTTC. This translates into CAISAYSVGAGRYNEQFF.